This entry describes one T cell receptor beta chain. The same CDR3 also results from other DNA sequences found in this sample. This CDR3 is built from 14 residues. Germline trimming cut 0 bases from V and 4 bases from J; bases unmatched to any gene: 1. Germline-derived CDR1 and CDR2 are MNHEY and SVGAGI. The data stem from a study of OX40 agonist ivuxolimab in advanced cancers. The overall study: Ivuxolimab, an agonist antibody against OX40 (CD134), was given to patients.

Data came from immunoSEQ multiplex PCR; TCRdb stores just in-frame clones and leaves some out. In the table there are approximately 76,000 clones, roughly 85% of which are singletons. This clonotype was obtained from an adult with an advanced solid tumor such as melanoma, head and neck, liver or kidney cancer. The sequencing used CD4+ or CD8+ T cells sorted from blood, collected in a trial of the OX40 agonist ivuxolimab. The chain combines TRBV6-5 with TRBJ2-7, with 9 bases aligning to TRBD1. The CDR3 is CASSYSGQGYEQYF. The CDR3 nucleotides are TGTGCCAGCAGTTACTCTGGACAGGGGTACGAGCAGTACTTC.